This T cell receptor beta chain is from a study of graft-versus-host responses after intestinal transplantation. V lost 4 bases to trimming and J lost 0 bases; unmatched junction nucleotides: 7. The CDR3 spans 17 residues. Looked up from germline, CDR1 is SGHKS and CDR2 is YYEKEE (reference sequence). This clone was picked up a small number of times. This table comes from immunoSEQ multiplex PCR, and its TCRdb copy is limited to in-frame clones, with some not included. Seen here are around 6,400 clones, about a quarter observed once, and the top ten hold 4% to 5%. This chain uses TRBV5-5 with TRBJ2-3; 11 positions agree with TRBD1. Sequencing used alloreactive CD4+ T cells from a mixed lymphocyte reaction culture, obtained before intestinal transplant. Regarding subset: CFSE-low proliferating T cells sorted from approximately 6-day pre-transplant mixed lymphocyte reaction (GvH or HvG direction). The sequence came from a human patient who received an intestinal transplant. The CDR3: CASSQGRDRGSTDTQYF. In DNA form, the CDR3 reads TGTGCCAGCAGCCAAGGTCGGGACAGGGGGAGCACAGATACGCAGTATTTT.